The 17 T cell receptor beta chains presented below share a single source sample, sequenced in a study of T cell repertoires in cytomegalovirus infection. These receptors' antigens are unknown. TCRdb itself ran the reads through MiXCR, one entry per CDR3 protein. The table shows roughly 700,000 distinct CDR3 sequences, with about 30% occurring only once. Sequencing was performed on cultured PBMCs, taken from culture after CMV antigen stimulation. These receptors all come from a human donor in good health (CMV status not recorded). Some clones in this sample may be carry-over from other donors' samples.

The chain joins TRBV6-5 to TRBJ1-2, with D uncertain. Germline V CDR1 and CDR2: MNHEY, SVGAGI. V dropped 0 bases and J dropped 9 bases, with 11 bases sitting between them. CDR3 length: 13 amino acids. CDR3 region: CASSYSESFSYTF. As DNA, the CDR3 is TGTGCCAGCAGTTACTCGGAGAGTTTTAGCTACACCTTC.

The V call is TRBV20-1, the J call TRBJ2-3, with a possible D match to TRBD2 (5 bases). From germline, CDR1 is DFQATT and CDR2 SNEGSKA (reference sequence). The CDR3 is made up of 14 amino acids. V lost 2 bases to trimming and J lost 1 base, with 10 bases between them. This CDR3 is CSARRDPRTDTQYF. The DNA of the CDR3 is TGCAGTGCTAGACGGGATCCGCGCACAGATACGCAGTATTTT.

This clonotype was seen a few times. The chain uses TRBV5-5 and TRBJ2-2; TRBD1 might be the D (5 bases). V dropped 0 bases and J dropped 1 base, with 7 bases sitting between them. The CDR3 has 15 residues. CDR1 is SGHKS and CDR2 is YYEKEE in the germline V gene (reference sequence). DNA for the CDR3: TGTGCCAGCAGCTTGGACAGGCAGAACACCGGGGAGCTGTTTTTT. Its protein is CASSLDRQNTGELFF.

The chain uses TRBV5-1 and TRBJ1-1; no clear D gene. V gave up 3 bases and J gave up 1 base, with 10 bases separating them. This CDR3 comprises 14 residues. Per the germline V gene, CDR1 is SGHRS and CDR2 is YFSETQ. The CDR3 nucleotides are TGCGCCAGCAGCTCCTTGCTGGGGAACACTGAAGCTTTCTTT. Its protein is CASSSLLGNTEAFF.

The gene calls are TRBV4-2 and TRBJ2-2; TRBD2 might be the D (6 bases). Trimming cost V 0 bases and J 5 bases, with 19 bases left between them. Germline-derived CDR1 and CDR2 are LGHNA and YNFKEQ. The CDR3 sequence is 18 residues long. CDR3 sequence (DNA): TGTGCCAGCAGCCAAGATATTGGTGGTAGCGGTAAAACCGGGGAGCTGTTTTTT. Translation gives CASSQDIGGSGKTGELFF.

This clonotype has only a few counts. This chain connects TRBV28 to TRBJ2-7; 11 bases match TRBD1. The CDR3 covers 14 residues. Germline CDR1 is MDHEN and CDR2 is SYDVKM. The V gene end was trimmed by 2 bases and the J gene end by 6 bases; junction bases not matched to a gene: 3. The CDR3 bases are TGTGCCAGCAGTTTAACTGGGACAGGGGGCGAGCAGTACTTC. Protein product: CASSLTGTGGEQYF.

This clonotype was found a few times. This chain joins TRBV4-3 and TRBJ1-1; unclear D gene. The germline V and J ends were trimmed by 1 base and 3 bases, with 9 bases remaining between them. The germline gives CDR1 LGHNA, CDR2 YSLEER. CDR3 length: 14 amino acids. In DNA, the CDR3 is TGCGCCAGCAGCCAAGTCTTTGGGGACACTGAAGCTTTCTTT. Protein sequence: CASSQVFGDTEAFF.

This clonotype was seen more than once but under ten times. The chain is built from TRBV4-3 and TRBJ1-2; 9 bases map to TRBD1. With V trimmed by 0 bases and J by 0 bases, 2 bases remained unmatched. CDR1 is LGHNA and CDR2 is YSLEER in the germline V gene. The CDR3 loop spans 16 amino acids. DNA of the CDR3: TGCGCCAGCAGCCAAGATACAGGGGGCACTAACTATGGCTACACCTTC. It specifies CASSQDTGGTNYGYTF.

This chain joins TRBV10-3 and TRBJ1-2; D is uncertain. Trimming stripped 4 bases from V and 4 bases from J, with 4 bases between. This CDR3 region has 11 residues. Germline lookup yields CDR1 ENHRY and CDR2 SYGVKD. CDR3 bases: TGTGCCATCAGTGGGGGCTATGGCTACACCTTC. Its protein product is CAISGGYGYTF.

This clonotype was picked up many times. This chain joins TRBV7-2 and TRBJ2-7; the D gene is possibly TRBD2 (5 bases). The CDR3 loop spans 12 amino acids. Trimming shortened V by 5 bases and J by 7 bases, and 12 bases separated the two germline ends. In germline, CDR1 is SGHTA, CDR2 FQGNSA. The CDR3 sequence: CASSPGSGEQYF. The CDR3 DNA is TGTGCCAGCAGCCCGGGGAGTGGGGAGCAGTACTTC.

V and J are TRBV7-4 and TRBJ2-7, with 8 bases identical to TRBD2. CDR1 SGHVT and CDR2 SQSDAQ come from the germline V gene. The CDR3 spans 16 residues. With V trimmed by 4 bases and J by 0 bases, 8 bases remained unmatched. CDR3 nucleotides: TGTGCCAGCAGCTCAGTAGCGGGGACGAGCTCCTACGAGCAGTACTTC. It is translated as CASSSVAGTSSYEQYF.

V usage is TRBV30 and J usage is TRBJ2-7, with no clear D. This CDR3 contains 11 residues. Germline assignment: CDR1 GTSNPN and CDR2 SVGIG (reference sequence). V lost 2 bases and J lost 4, with 6 bases in between. CDR3 bases: TGTGCCTGGAGTTGGGGATACGAGCAGTACTTC. Translation: CAWSWGYEQYF.

In its sample, this clonotype was seen once. This chain joins TRBV6-8 and TRBJ2-3, with no clear D. V was trimmed by 7 bases and J by 6 bases, leaving 8 bases between them. The length of the CDR3 is 11 residues. Germline V gene lookup returns CDR1 MNHGY and CDR2 SAAAGT. The CDR3 here is CASIIADTQYF. DNA for the CDR3: TGTGCCAGCATCATTGCTGATACGCAGTATTTT.

A few counts support this clonotype. The rearrangement joins TRBV25-1 to TRBJ2-2; 14 bases are a match to TRBD2. Trimming removed 9 bases from V and 7 bases from J; junction bases left unmatched: 4. There are 14 residues in the CDR3. CDR1 and CDR2 from the germline V gene are MGHDK and SYGVNS. CDR3 region: CASGTSGSGGELFF. The CDR3 nucleotides are TGTGCCAGTGGGACTAGCGGGAGTGGCGGGGAGCTGTTTTTT.

Ten or more counts support this clonotype. This chain connects TRBV7-2 to TRBJ1-3, with 8 bases that match TRBD1. Germline V gene sequence: CDR1 SGHTA, CDR2 FQGNSA. Trimming at V came to 5 bases and at J to 11 bases, leaving 11 bases not matched to a gene. The CDR3 extends over 14 amino acids. CDR3 DNA sequence: TGTGCCAGCAGCAACGACAGGACAGGGCGCCCCATATATTTT. Amino acids: CASSNDRTGRPIYF.

This clonotype was picked up a small number of times. This chain connects TRBV20-1 to TRBJ2-7, with 11 bases matching TRBD1. Unmatched junction bases numbered 4, after V lost 2 bases and J lost 4 bases. Germline assignment: CDR1 DFQATT and CDR2 SNEGSKA (reference sequence). This CDR3 is built from 14 residues. CDR3 DNA sequence: TGCAGTGCTAGACGGACAGGGGGCCGGTACGAGCAGTACTTC. Translation: CSARRTGGRYEQYF.

This clonotype came up a few times. The V and J genes are TRBV6-1 and TRBJ2-1; weak D call: TRBD2 (6 bases). Trimming took off 6 bases at V and 0 bases at J, with 15 bases between the two ends. Per the germline V gene, CDR1 is MNHNS and CDR2 is SASEGT. This CDR3 is built from 16 residues. Here the CDR3 DNA reads TGTGCCAGCAGCTCCAAGCGGGCGAGCTCCTACAATGAGCAGTTCTTC. Translated: CASSSKRASSYNEQFF.